This T cell receptor (beta chain) was retrieved from a study of cytomegalovirus exposure and HLA in healthy donors. The method was immunoSEQ multiplex PCR; TCRdb's version includes in-frame clones alone and lacks a portion of them. The data hold 110,000 to 150,000 clones, with nearly 90% observed a single time. The CDR3 totals 13 residues. Germline loops: CDR1 LNHDA, CDR2 SQIVND (reference sequence). V gave up 6 bases and J gave up 3 bases; unmatched junction bases: 2. The rearrangement uses TRBV19 and TRBJ1-1; 9 nucleotides agree with TRBD1. The clonotype originates from a woman between 18 and 29 years old in good health and CMV-seropositive. The sequenced sample consisted of PBMCs. This CDR3 reads CASRGTGYTEAFF. CDR3 nucleotides: TGTGCCAGTAGAGGGACAGGGTACACTGAAGCTTTCTTT.